The entry below describes one T cell receptor (beta chain). Its antigen is unknown. Measured with immunoSEQ multiplex PCR; TCRdb has only the in-frame clones, and not every one. The repertoire includes tens of thousands of clones, 72% of them detected once, and 10% to 15% sits in the top ten. Before the COVID-19 pandemic, during about 2011-2019, CD4+ T cells were taken from unexposed donors. After roughly ten days of culture, CD4+ T cells were isolated. Unexposed-donor CD4+ T cells were probed with SARS-CoV-2 S/N and four cold-coronavirus spikes, cells permitting. Cultures held a few million PBMCs per well with roughly 10 IU/ml IL-2. This record belongs to a study of CD4 T cells in relation to SARS-CoV-2 and coronaviruses. Findings of the study overall: Compared with monoreactive clones, crossreactive clones showed significantly weaker SARS-CoV-2 expansion.

The sequence came from a human donor in good health. What was sequenced was CD4+ T cells from PBMCs, cultured in vitro.

In nucleotides, the CDR3 is TGTGCCAGCTCACGGGACGGTGACAATGAGCAGTTCTTC. Its translation is CASSRDGDNEQFF. The chain uses TRBV18 and TRBJ2-1; D is possibly TRBD1 or TRBD2 (5 bases each). This CDR3 is built from 13 residues. V lost 4 bases and J 5 bases, leaving 9 bases between the germline ends. Per the germline V gene, CDR1 is KGHSH and CDR2 is LQKENI.